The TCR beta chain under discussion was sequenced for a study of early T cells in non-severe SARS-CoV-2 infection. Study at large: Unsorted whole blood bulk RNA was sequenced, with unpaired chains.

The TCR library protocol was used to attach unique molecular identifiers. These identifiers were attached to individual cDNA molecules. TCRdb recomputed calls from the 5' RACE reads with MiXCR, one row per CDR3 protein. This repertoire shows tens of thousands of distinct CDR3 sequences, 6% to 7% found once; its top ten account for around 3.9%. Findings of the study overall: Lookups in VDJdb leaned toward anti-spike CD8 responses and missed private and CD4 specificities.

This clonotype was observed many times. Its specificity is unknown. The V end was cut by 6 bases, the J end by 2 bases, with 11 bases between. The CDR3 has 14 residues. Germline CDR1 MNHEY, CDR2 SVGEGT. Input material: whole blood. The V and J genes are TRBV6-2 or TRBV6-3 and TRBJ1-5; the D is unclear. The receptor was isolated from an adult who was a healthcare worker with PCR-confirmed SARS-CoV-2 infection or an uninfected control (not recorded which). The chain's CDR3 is CASRTRGGNQPQHF. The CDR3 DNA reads TGTGCCAGCAGGACCCGTGGGGGCAATCAGCCCCAGCATTTT.